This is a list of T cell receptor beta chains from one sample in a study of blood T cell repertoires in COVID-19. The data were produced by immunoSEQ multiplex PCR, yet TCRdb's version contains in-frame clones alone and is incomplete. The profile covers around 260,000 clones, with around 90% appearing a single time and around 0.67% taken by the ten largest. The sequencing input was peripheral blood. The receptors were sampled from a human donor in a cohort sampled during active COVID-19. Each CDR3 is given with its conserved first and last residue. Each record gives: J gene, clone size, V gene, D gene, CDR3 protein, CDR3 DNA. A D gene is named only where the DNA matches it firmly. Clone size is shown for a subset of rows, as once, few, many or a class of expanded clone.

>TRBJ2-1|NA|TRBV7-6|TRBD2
CASSFSGRGEQFF
TGTGCCAGCAGCTTTAGCGGGAGGGGGGAGCAGTTCTTC
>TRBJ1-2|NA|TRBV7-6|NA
CASSPLGGANYGYTF
TGTGCCAGCAGCCCCCTAGGCGGTGCTAACTATGGCTACACCTTC
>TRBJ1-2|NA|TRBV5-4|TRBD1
CASSRDPGQVAVGGYTF
TGTGCCAGCAGCCGAGATCCGGGACAGGTGGCTGTCGGAGGCTACACCTTC
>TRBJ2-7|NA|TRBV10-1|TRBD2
CASAFGTSGYEQYF
TGCGCCAGCGCCTTCGGGACTAGCGGATACGAGCAGTACTTC
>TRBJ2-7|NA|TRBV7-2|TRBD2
CASSISGVSYEQYF
TGTGCCAGCAGCATTAGCGGGGTCTCCTACGAGCAGTACTTC
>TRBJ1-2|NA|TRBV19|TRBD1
CASRSDRDGYTF
TGTGCCAGTAGATCGGACAGGGACGGCTACACCTTC
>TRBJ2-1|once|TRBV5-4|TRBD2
CASSPGTSGRAEQFF
TGTGCCAGCAGCCCCGGGACTAGCGGGAGGGCGGAGCAGTTCTTC
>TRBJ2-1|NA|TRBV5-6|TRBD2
CASSLDRVLASRNEQFF
TGTGCCAGCAGCTTGGACCGGGTACTAGCGTCGAGAAATGAGCAGTTCTTC
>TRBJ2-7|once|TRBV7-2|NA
CASSLVVAGVGEQYF
TGTGCCAGCAGCTTAGTCGTCGCAGGGGTAGGCGAGCAGTACTTC
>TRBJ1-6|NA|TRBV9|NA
CASSVDGHYNSPLHF
TGTGCCAGCAGCGTAGATGGACACTATAATTCACCCCTCCACTTT
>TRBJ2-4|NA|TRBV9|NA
CASSVGGAKNIQYF
TGTGCCAGCAGTGTTGGCGGGGCCAAAAACATTCAGTACTTC
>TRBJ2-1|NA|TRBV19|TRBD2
CASSVLAGGANEQFF
TGTGCCAGTAGTGTCCTAGCGGGAGGGGCGAATGAGCAGTTCTTC
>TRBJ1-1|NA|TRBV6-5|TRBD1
CASSYRTGGFNTEAFF
TGTGCCAGCAGTTACCGGACAGGGGGTTTTAACACTGAAGCTTTCTTT
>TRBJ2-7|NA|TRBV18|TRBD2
CASSPPGLAETYEQYF
TGTGCCAGCTCACCACCGGGACTAGCGGAAACCTACGAGCAGTACTTC
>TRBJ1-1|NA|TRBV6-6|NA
CASESFAAAEAFF
TGTGCCAGCGAGTCATTCGCGGCTGCTGAAGCTTTCTTT
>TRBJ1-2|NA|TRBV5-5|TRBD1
CASSLPGQIFYGYTF
TGTGCCAGCAGCTTACCGGGACAGATCTTCTATGGCTACACCTTC
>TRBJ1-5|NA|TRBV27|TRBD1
CASSLTGDMEPQHF
TGTGCCAGCAGTTTGACAGGGGATATGGAGCCCCAGCATTTT
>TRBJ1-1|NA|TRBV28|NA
CASSATALNTEAFF
TGTGCCAGCAGCGCGACAGCTTTAAACACTGAAGCTTTCTTT
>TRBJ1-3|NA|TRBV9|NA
CASSPSGDTRNTIYF
TGTGCCAGCAGCCCTAGTGGGGACACACGAAACACCATATATTTT
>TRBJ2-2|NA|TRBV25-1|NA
CASSYPTGELFF
TGTGCCAGCAGCTACCCGACCGGGGAGCTGTTTTTT
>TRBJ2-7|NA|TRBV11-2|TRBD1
CASSLERAGQGLSYEQYF
TGTGCCAGCAGCTTAGAGAGGGCGGGACAGGGGCTCTCCTACGAGCAGTACTTC
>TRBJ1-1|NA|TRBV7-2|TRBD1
CASSLAGTGWTEAFF
TGTGCCAGCAGCTTAGCGGGGACAGGGTGGACTGAAGCTTTCTTT
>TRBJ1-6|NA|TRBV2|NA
CAGRQEYNSPLHF
TGTGCCGGGAGACAGGAGTATAATTCACCCCTCCACTTT
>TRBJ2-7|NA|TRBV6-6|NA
CASSYLYEQYF
TGTGCCAGCAGTTACCTATACGAGCAGTACTTC
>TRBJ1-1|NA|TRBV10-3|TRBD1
CAISARQGRYTEAFF
TGTGCCATCAGTGCTAGACAGGGAAGGTACACTGAAGCTTTCTTT
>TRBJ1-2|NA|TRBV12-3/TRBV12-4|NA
CASSLAQGTDYTF
TGTGCCAGCAGTCTAGCACAGGGAACGGACTACACCTTC
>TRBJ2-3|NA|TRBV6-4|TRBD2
CASSEGGGSTDTQYF
TGTGCCAGCAGTGAAGGCGGGGGAAGCACAGATACGCAGTATTTT
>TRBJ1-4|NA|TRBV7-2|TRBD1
CASSFYRGTNEKLFF
TGTGCCAGCAGCTTTTACAGGGGAACTAATGAAAAACTGTTTTTT
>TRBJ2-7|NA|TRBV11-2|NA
CASSFGRGGNEQYF
TGTGCCAGCAGCTTTGGACGGGGAGGAAACGAGCAGTACTTC
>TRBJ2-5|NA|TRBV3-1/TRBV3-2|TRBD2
CASSRTSGSWETQYF
TGTGCCAGCTCCCGGACTAGCGGGAGTTGGGAGACCCAGTACTTC
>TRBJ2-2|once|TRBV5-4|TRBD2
CASSGREGQITGELFF
TGTGCCAGCAGCGGGCGGGAGGGCCAAATCACCGGGGAGCTGTTTTTT
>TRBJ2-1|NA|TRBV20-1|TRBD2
CSASGLAGDYNEQFF
TGCAGTGCTAGTGGACTAGCGGGGGACTACAATGAGCAGTTCTTC